These 8 T cell receptor beta chains were all obtained from the same sample, sequenced in a study of beta chain features in type 1 diabetes. Expressed TCRB transcripts were sequenced after all isolated RNA was converted to cDNA. Assay used: immunoSEQ multiplex PCR; TCRdb lists only in-frame clones, some missing. The sample has 130,000 or so clones, roughly 10% seen once. The material sequenced was central memory CD4+ T cells from blood. Receptors were obtained from a woman between 40 and 55 years old in good health.

The table lists this clone with many counts. CDR3 nucleotides: TGTGCCAGCAGTCTGACAGGGAGGAATGAAAAACTGTTTTTT. Its translation is CASSLTGRNEKLFF. This chain uses TRBV7-9 with TRBJ1-4; TRBD1 matches 7 bases. This CDR3 spans 14 amino acids. Germline assignment: CDR1 SEHNR and CDR2 FQNEAQ (reference sequence). The V gene end was trimmed by 6 bases and the J gene end by 5 bases; junction bases not matched to a gene: 6.

This clone was seen at least ten times. The gene calls are TRBV11-2 and TRBJ2-2; unclear D gene. The germline CDR1 and CDR2 sequences are SGHAT and FQNNGV. CDR3 size: 17 residues. The germline V and J ends were trimmed by 5 bases and 5 bases, with 21 bases remaining between them. The CDR3 is CASSLMIRNTLTGELFF. CDR3 in DNA: TGTGCCAGCAGCCTGATGATCCGGAACACACTAACCGGGGAGCTGTTTTTT.

This clone was picked up many times. The rearrangement joins TRBV2 to TRBJ2-1; tentative D call: TRBD2 (5 bases). The CDR3 spans 15 residues. The V end lost 1 base, the J end lost 10 bases, and 17 bases lay between the germline ends. CDR1 SNHLY and CDR2 FYNNEI come from the germline V gene. The CDR3 nucleotides read TGTGCCAGCAGTGAAGAGGGTTGGGCGGGCGTAGAGCAGTTCTTC. Translating it yields CASSEEGWAGVEQFF.

This clone appeared a few times. V and J are TRBV29-1 and TRBJ1-1; TRBD1 agrees at 7 bases. The germline CDR1 and CDR2 sequences are SQVTM and ANQGSEA. V lost 6 bases, J lost 2 bases, and 3 bases stayed unmatched. This CDR3 contains 12 residues. CDR3 amino acids: CSVRDSNTEAFF. The CDR3 region has the DNA TGCAGCGTCCGGGACAGTAACACTGAAGCTTTCTTT.

The rearrangement links TRBV19 to TRBJ2-3; perhaps TRBD2 as D (5 bases). V was cut by 3 bases and J by 4 bases, with 14 bases left in between. Germline CDR1 reads LNHDA; CDR2 reads SQIVND (reference sequence). The length of the CDR3 is 15 residues. The CDR3 loop reads CASSIERGAADTQYF. In DNA, the CDR3 is TGTGCCAGTAGTATCGAACGGGGAGCGGCAGATACGCAGTATTTT.

This rearrangement joins TRBV5-1 to TRBJ2-5; 11 nucleotides agree with TRBD2. Germline CDR1 is SGHRS and CDR2 is YFSETQ. The V gene end was trimmed by 3 bases and the J gene end by 4 bases; junction bases not matched to a gene: 14. This CDR3 has 18 amino acids. The CDR3 nucleotides read TGCGCCAGCAGCTCCGGAGCTAGCGGGGGGCCGGCCACAGAGACCCAGTACTTC. This codes for CASSSGASGGPATETQYF. The variable domain in full, with the rest retrieved from reference TRBV5-1 and TRBJ2-5, is KAGVTQTPRYLIKTRGQQVTLSCSPISGHRSVSWYQQTPGQGLQFLFEYFSETQRNKGNFPGRFSGRQFSNSRSEMNVSTLELGDSALYLCASSSGASGGPATETQYFGPGTRLLVL.

DNA for the CDR3: TGTGCCAGCAGTTGGGAGGGCCCCCAGCATTTT. Translating gives CASSWEGPQHF. The rearrangement joins TRBV6-5 to TRBJ1-5; D gene uncertain. The CDR3 is 11 residues long. The germline gives CDR1 MNHEY, CDR2 SVGAGI. V shed 4 bases and J shed 10 bases, with 8 bases lying between them.

This clone was counted ten times or more. The rearrangement joins TRBV6-5 to TRBJ2-7; no firm D call. The V gene lost 2 bases and the J gene lost 1 base, with 12 bases spanning the gap. The CDR3 is made up of 15 amino acids. The germline V gene has CDR1 MNHEY and CDR2 SVGAGI. CDR3 nucleotides: TGTGCCAGCAGTTACGATTCCGGGTGGTCCTACGAGCAGTACTTC. This translates into CASSYDSGWSYEQYF.